The present T cell receptor beta chain was sequenced within a study of cytomegalovirus exposure and HLA in healthy donors. Study-level information: T cells numbering some 170 million yielded fewer than 140 million unique TCR beta sequences in an earlier analysis. Regarding the study as a whole: Among TCR sequences, most were rare, though some public TCRs appeared in many donors. In a later analysis, TCR beta V- and J-gene trimming was associated with a missense DCLRE1C variant. Fewer N-insertions (relative to the approximately 700-donor mean) were reportedly seen in an Asian-associated ancestry cluster in a later analysis.

Concerning this clone: Its antigen is unknown.

Primers included in the PCR were 60 Vbeta and 13 Jbeta primers. Method: immunoSEQ multiplex PCR; TCRdb's copy keeps in-frame clones and lacks some. This sample has some 97,000 clones, with roughly 88% found just once. Germline assignment: CDR1 SQVTM and CDR2 ANQGSEA. V was shortened by 2 bases and J by 7 bases, with 9 bases between the two germline ends. The CDR3 runs 12 residues. The TCR was taken from a woman under 30 in good health and CMV-seronegative. The sample comprised PBMCs. The chain joins TRBV29-1 to TRBJ2-1; D uncertain. CDR3: CSVEISGNEQFF. In nucleotides, the CDR3 is TGCAGCGTTGAAATCTCCGGGAATGAGCAGTTCTTC.